What follows is one TCR beta chain and its context. The junction and the germline gene differ at one end; a read error may be behind it. The data belong to a study of tumor and adjacent non-tumor tissue in lung cancer. Across the study: Samples averaged about 4.2 million productive TCRbeta reads each.

RNA was extracted from bulk tissue without any cell sorting. Three rounds of nested PCR, following a modified ARM-PCR protocol, produced the TCRbeta library. TCRdb redid the calling of the multiplex PCR reads with MiXCR, one entry per CDR3 protein. The sample comprises under 140,000 distinct CDR3 sequences, over 75% of which are singletons, and around 21% rests with the top ten. The sequenced sample consisted of lung tumor tissue. This receptor was identified in a man in his 70s with non-small cell lung cancer.

CDR3 sequence: CVSSLSAGRKTRYF. CDR3 coding DNA: TGTGTCAGCAGTCTGTCAGCAGGGAGGAAGACCCGGTACTTC. The rearrangement links TRBV5-6 to TRBJ2-5, with D perhaps TRBD2 (6 bases). Germline V gene sequence: CDR1 SGHDT, CDR2 YYEEEE. This CDR3 has 14 residues.